A selection of T cell receptor beta chains follows, all from one sample in a study of shared clonotypes between healthy human individuals. Data came from immunoSEQ multiplex PCR; TCRdb stores just in-frame clones and leaves some out. The sample lists about 2 million clones; 95% were seen once. The sample consisted of naive CD4+ T cells sorted from blood. These receptors all stem from a man in his late teens or twenties in good health. CDR3s include the opening cysteine and the closing phenylalanine or tryptophan. D genes are given only for firm matches. Not all rows give a size; the values are once, few, many and, for expanded clones, a class.

d_call	v_call	clone_size	j_call	cdr3_nt	cdr3_aa
TRBD1	TRBV7-9	.	TRBJ1-4	TGTGCCAGCAGCAAGGGACAGCAAGCAACTAATGAAAAACTGTTTTTT	CASSKGQQATNEKLFF
TRBD1	TRBV23-1	.	TRBJ2-3	TGCGCCAGCAAACTATGGACAGGTCTCACAGATACGCAGTATTTT	CASKLWTGLTDTQYF
TRBD1	TRBV5-1	.	TRBJ2-3	TGCGCCAGCAGACTCCGGGGGACAGGGGATAGCACAGATACGCAGTATTTT	CASRLRGTGDSTDTQYF
TRBD2	TRBV9	.	TRBJ2-7	TGTGCCAGCAGCGTAGGGACTAGCGGGGGGGCCTACGAGCAGTACTTC	CASSVGTSGGAYEQYF
TRBD2	TRBV5-1	.	TRBJ2-2	TGCGCCAGCAGCTTGGGGGTACTAGCGGGAGAAACCGGGGAGCTGTTTTTT	CASSLGVLAGETGELFF
.	TRBV6-5	.	TRBJ2-2	TGTGCCAGCAGTTCTTTCCCCGGGGAGCTGTTTTTT	CASSSFPGELFF
.	TRBV7-3	.	TRBJ2-7	TGTGCCAGCAGCGCCCTAGGCAACTCCTACGAGCAGTACTTC	CASSALGNSYEQYF
.	TRBV21-1	.	TRBJ2-3	TGTGCCAGCAGCACCAAACTAAGGGGGACTAGCGGTGGCACAGATACGCAGTATTTT	CASSTKLRGTSGGTDTQYF
.	TRBV29-1	.	TRBJ1-2	TGCAGCGTTGCGGCAGGGTTCTATGGCTACACCTTC	CSVAAGFYGYTF
.	TRBV4-1	.	TRBJ1-6	TGCGCCAGCAGCCAAGAACCCCGCCTGGGGGGGAAATATTCACCCCTCCACTTT	CASSQEPRLGGKYSPLHF
.	TRBV10-1	.	TRBJ1-4	TGCGCCAGCAGTGAGACGGCCGAACGGGGTGAAAAACTGTTTTTT	CASSETAERGEKLFF
TRBD1	TRBV18	.	TRBJ2-5	TGTGCCAGCTCACCAACAGGGGCGCAAGAGACCCAGTACTTC	CASSPTGAQETQYF
.	TRBV19	.	TRBJ1-2	TGTGCCAGTAGTATGCTTCTCGGGTCCGGGGCGGGGGCCTATGGCTACACCTTC	CASSMLLGSGAGAYGYTF
TRBD2	TRBV10-2	.	TRBJ2-7	TGCGCCAGCAGTGGGACTATACTAGCGGAGAGCTCCTACGAGCAGTACTTC	CASSGTILAESSYEQYF
.	TRBV7-7	.	TRBJ2-5	TGTGCTAGCAGCCCGACAGATTTGGCGTGGACCCAGTACTTC	CASSPTDLAWTQYF
TRBD1	TRBV19	once	TRBJ2-3	TGTGCCAGTAGTCTCGGGACAGGGGGCACAGATACGCAGTATTTT	CASSLGTGGTDTQYF
.	TRBV2	once	TRBJ1-5	TGTGCCAGCAGTGAAAGGGATCAGCCCCAGCATTTT	CASSERDQPQHF
TRBD1	TRBV28	.	TRBJ1-2	TGTGCCACCCAGGGGGCGATTGGCTACACCTTC	CATQGAIGYTF
TRBD1	TRBV6-5	few	TRBJ1-6	TGTGCCAGCAGTTCAGGGGGCTACAGGGGTTCACCCCTCCACTTT	CASSSGGYRGSPLHF
TRBD2	TRBV5-6	.	TRBJ2-3	TGTGCCAGCAGCTTCAATCCGGGGGGGACAGATACGCAGTATTTT	CASSFNPGGTDTQYF
.	TRBV29-1	.	TRBJ1-1	TGCAGCGTTATCGTCGTGAACACTGAAGCTTTCTTT	CSVIVVNTEAFF
.	TRBV18	.	TRBJ2-3	TGTGCCAGCTCACCACCGTTACGCAGGGCGTCAGATACGCAGTATTTT	CASSPPLRRASDTQYF
TRBD2	TRBV7-2	once	TRBJ2-7	TGTGCCAGCAGCCTAACGGGGGGTCCTAGCGGGAGACTCTACGAGCAGTACTTC	CASSLTGGPSGRLYEQYF
.	TRBV30	.	TRBJ2-1	TGTGCCTGGAGTGTACAAAGGAAAACCAATGAGCAGTTCTTC	CAWSVQRKTNEQFF
.	TRBV6-1	.	TRBJ2-2	TGTGCCAGCAGTGGGAAACAGGGCATCACCGGGGAGCTGTTTTTT	CASSGKQGITGELFF
TRBD1	TRBV2	.	TRBJ1-5	TGTGCCAGCAGTAGACAGGGAGCTCAGCCCCAGCATTTT	CASSRQGAQPQHF
.	TRBV5-1	.	TRBJ2-3	TGCGCCAGCAGCTTGGGCAGGGTGACAGATACGCAGTATTTT	CASSLGRVTDTQYF
.	TRBV19	.	TRBJ2-3	TGTGCCAGTAGTATAGGGGGGACAGATACGCAGTATTTT	CASSIGGTDTQYF
TRBD2	TRBV6-6	.	TRBJ2-7	TGTGCCAGCAGTTACAGGGCTAGCGGGCTCAACGAGCAGTACTTC	CASSYRASGLNEQYF
TRBD1	TRBV6-5	.	TRBJ1-2	TGTGCCAGCAGTTACTCGATACAGGGGAACTATGGCTACACCTTC	CASSYSIQGNYGYTF
.	TRBV6-5	.	TRBJ1-3	TGTGCCAGCAGACCCCCTGGGGGCGGTGGAAACACCATATATTTT	CASRPPGGGGNTIYF
.	TRBV6-1	once	TRBJ1-5	TGTGCCAGCAGTGAAGGGATTTCAGATCAGCCCCAGCATTTT	CASSEGISDQPQHF
.	TRBV13	once	TRBJ2-5	TGTGCCGGAACTAGGGGAGAGACCCAGTACTTC	CAGTRGETQYF
.	TRBV7-6	.	TRBJ1-1	TGTGCCAGCAGCTTAGACAGGGCGGGCGAAGCTTTCTTT	CASSLDRAGEAFF
.	TRBV30	.	TRBJ2-2	TGTGCCTGGAGTGTAAGGCGGTCGAGCACCGGGGAGCTGTTTTTT	CAWSVRRSSTGELFF
TRBD1	TRBV28	.	TRBJ1-6	TGTGCCAGCAGCCTCCGGACAGGGGTTAGCTCCTATAATTCACCCCTCCACTTT	CASSLRTGVSSYNSPLHF
.	TRBV5-1	.	TRBJ2-7	TGCGCCAGCAGCTCTACAGGGTTCCCCGAGCAGTACTTC	CASSSTGFPEQYF
.	TRBV2	.	TRBJ2-7	TGTGCCAGCAGTGAACTACGTTCGGCATACGAGCAGTACTTC	CASSELRSAYEQYF
.	TRBV9	.	TRBJ1-1	TGTGCCAGCAGCGTAGGGTGGAGGGACACTGAAGCTTTCTTT	CASSVGWRDTEAFF
.	TRBV25-1	once	TRBJ2-2	TGTGCCAGCAGTGAGGCGGTCACCGGGGAGCTGTTTTTT	CASSEAVTGELFF
.	TRBV5-5	.	TRBJ2-7	TGTGCCAGCAGTACCACTCTAGACCAGCAGTACTTC	CASSTTLDQQYF
.	TRBV2	.	TRBJ2-7	TGTGCCAGCAGTGATGACAGCTTGATAGAGCAGTACTTC	CASSDDSLIEQYF
.	TRBV7-2	.	TRBJ1-4	TGTGCCAGCAGCGGTCGTTCGCCTAATGAAAAACTGTTTTTT	CASSGRSPNEKLFF
.	TRBV11-2	.	TRBJ1-6	TGTGCCAGCAGCGAGGACCGGTCCGGGTATAATTCACCCCTCCACTTT	CASSEDRSGYNSPLHF
.	TRBV5-1	.	TRBJ1-6	TGCGCCAGCAGCCTATCAATATCCCTAACACCCCTCCACTTT	CASSLSISLTPLHF
TRBD1	TRBV18	once	TRBJ1-1	TGTGCCAGCTCACCACCGAGTACAGGGGGTGGGAACACTGAAGCTTTCTTT	CASSPPSTGGGNTEAFF
TRBD2	TRBV6-5	.	TRBJ2-1	TGTGCCAGCAGTTACCTACTAGCGGGAGGAAATGAGCAGTTCTTC	CASSYLLAGGNEQFF
TRBD1	TRBV19	.	TRBJ1-5	TGTGCCAGTAGTATCCCGGTAGGGGACAGGGCACATCAGCCCCAGCATTTT	CASSIPVGDRAHQPQHF
.	TRBV28	.	TRBJ2-7	TGTGCCAGCAGTTTACCGGGACTCCACGAGCAGTACTTC	CASSLPGLHEQYF
.	TRBV29-1	.	TRBJ2-5	TGCAGCGTTGAAGAGCAACTAGCACAGACCCAGTACTTC	CSVEEQLAQTQYF
.	TRBV11-2	.	TRBJ1-1	TGTGCCAGCAGCTTCTTCTTACAGGGAGGTGAAGCTTTCTTT	CASSFFLQGGEAFF
TRBD1	TRBV7-9	few	TRBJ2-6	TGTGCCAGCAGCTTAGGACAGGGCCTTGGGGCCAACGTCCTGACTTTC	CASSLGQGLGANVLTF
.	TRBV10-3	.	TRBJ2-7	TGTGCCATCAGTGCAGGTCCATCCTACGAGCAGTACTTC	CAISAGPSYEQYF
TRBD1	TRBV29-1	.	TRBJ1-2	TGCAGCGTCGCGGACAGGGGATACGGCTACACCTTC	CSVADRGYGYTF
TRBD2	TRBV9	.	TRBJ2-3	TGTGCCAGCAGCGCTCCCGGGGGGACAGATACGCAGTATTTT	CASSAPGGTDTQYF